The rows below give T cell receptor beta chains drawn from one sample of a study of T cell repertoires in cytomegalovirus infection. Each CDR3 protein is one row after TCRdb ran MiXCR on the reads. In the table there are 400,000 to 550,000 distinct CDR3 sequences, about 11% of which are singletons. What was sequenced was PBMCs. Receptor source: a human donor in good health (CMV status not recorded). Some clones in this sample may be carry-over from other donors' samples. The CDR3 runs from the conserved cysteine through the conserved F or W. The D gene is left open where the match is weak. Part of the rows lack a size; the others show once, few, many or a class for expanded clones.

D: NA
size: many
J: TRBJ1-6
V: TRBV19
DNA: TGTGCCAGTAGTATTCCGACAGGAGTTCGGCATTCACCCCTCCACTTT
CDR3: CASSIPTGVRHSPLHF

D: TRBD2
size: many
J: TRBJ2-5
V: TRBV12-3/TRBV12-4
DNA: TGTGCCAGCAGTGGCGGCCGAAGACTAGCGGGGAAAGAGACCCAGTACTTC
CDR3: CASSGGRRLAGKETQYF

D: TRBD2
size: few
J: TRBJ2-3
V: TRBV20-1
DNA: TGCAGTGCTATCCCTAATCGGGGGGGTTTGGATACGCAGTATTTT
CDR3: CSAIPNRGGLDTQYF

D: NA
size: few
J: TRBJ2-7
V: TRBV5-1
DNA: TGCGCCAGCCCCCTTGGGCGCTCCTACGAGCAGTACTTC
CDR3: CASPLGRSYEQYF

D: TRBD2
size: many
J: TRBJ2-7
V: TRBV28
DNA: TGTGCCAGCAGTTTACCGCTAGCGGGAGTTGGGTACGAGCAGTACTTC
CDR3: CASSLPLAGVGYEQYF

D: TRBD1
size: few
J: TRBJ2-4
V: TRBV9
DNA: TGTGCCAGCAGCGTGGGACAGGGGGCCCTCGGAAACATTCAGTACTTC
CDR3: CASSVGQGALGNIQYF

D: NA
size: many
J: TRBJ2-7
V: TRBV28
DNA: TGTGCCAGCATGTTATGGAACGAGCAGTACTTC
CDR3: CASMLWNEQYF

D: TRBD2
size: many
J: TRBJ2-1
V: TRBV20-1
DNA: TGCAGTCCAAGCGGGGGGGCAGGTCGTGAGCAGTTCTTC
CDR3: CSPSGGAGREQFF

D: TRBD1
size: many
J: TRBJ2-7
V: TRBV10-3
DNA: TGTGCGACGCTCGGGACAGGGGACTACGAGCAGTACTTC
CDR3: CATLGTGDYEQYF

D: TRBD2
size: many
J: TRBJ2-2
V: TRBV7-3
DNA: TGTGCCAGCAGCGAAGGGACTAGCGGGAGTTTGAACACCGGGGAGCTGTTTTTT
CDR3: CASSEGTSGSLNTGELFF

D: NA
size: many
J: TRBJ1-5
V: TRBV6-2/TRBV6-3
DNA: TGTGCCAGCAGCCCCTACCGGGAGAATGATCAGCCCCAGCATTTT
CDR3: CASSPYRENDQPQHF

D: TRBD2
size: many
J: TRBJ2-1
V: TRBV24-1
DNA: TGTGCCACCAGTGATCCTGGAGGCGGGAGGGCTTACAATGAGCAGTTCTTC
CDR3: CATSDPGGGRAYNEQFF

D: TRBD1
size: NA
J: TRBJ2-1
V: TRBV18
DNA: TGTGCCAGCGGTTCGGGACAGGGAAGTTCCAATGAGCAGTTCTTC
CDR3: CASGSGQGSSNEQFF

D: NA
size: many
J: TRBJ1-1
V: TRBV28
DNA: TGTGCCAGCAGTTATTCGTACGAAGCTTTCTTT
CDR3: CASSYSYEAFF

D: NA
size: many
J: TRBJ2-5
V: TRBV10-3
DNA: TGTGCTTTGCGCCGGGAAGGGTCAGAGACCCAGTACTTC
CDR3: CALRREGSETQYF

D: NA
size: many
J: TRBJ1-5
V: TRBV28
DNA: TGTGCCAGCAGAGGGGATAGCAATCAGCCCCAGCATTTT
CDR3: CASRGDSNQPQHF

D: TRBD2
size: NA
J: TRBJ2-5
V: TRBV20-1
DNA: TGCAGTGCTAGAGATCTCCGAGCGGGAGATAAAGAGACCCAGTACTTC
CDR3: CSARDLRAGDKETQYF

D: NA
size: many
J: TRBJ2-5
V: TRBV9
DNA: TGTGCCAGCAGCGACGGCCCTTCCCAAGAGACCCAGTACTTC
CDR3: CASSDGPSQETQYF

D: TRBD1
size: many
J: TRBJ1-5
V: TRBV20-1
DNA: TGCAGTGCTAGAGTAGGACAGGGGGTTCAGCCCCAGCATTTT
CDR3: CSARVGQGVQPQHF

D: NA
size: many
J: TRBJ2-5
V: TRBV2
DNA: TGTGCCAGCAGTAGAAACTTCCAAGAGACCCAGTACTTC
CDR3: CASSRNFQETQYF

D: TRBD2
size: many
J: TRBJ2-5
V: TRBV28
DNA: TGTGCCAGCAGTTTAGGGTCTAGCGGGGGTGAGACCCAGTACTTC
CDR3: CASSLGSSGGETQYF

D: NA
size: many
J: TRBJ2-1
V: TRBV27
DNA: TGTGCCAGCAGTGCTGATTTACAGGGCTTTTTAGTAAATGAGCAGTTCTTC
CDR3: CASSADLQGFLVNEQFF

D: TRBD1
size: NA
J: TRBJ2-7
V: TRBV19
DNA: TGTGCCAGTAGCCTAGGGACAGGGCTCGGCGAGCAGTACTTC
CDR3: CASSLGTGLGEQYF

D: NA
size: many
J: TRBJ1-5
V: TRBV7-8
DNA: TGTGCCAGCAGCTTAGGCGATTGGGACAACAATCAGCCCCAGCATTTT
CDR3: CASSLGDWDNNQPQHF

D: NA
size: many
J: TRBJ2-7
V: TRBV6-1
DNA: TGTGCCACCGGGGACAGCGGGGTTCCCTACTACGAGCAGTACTTC
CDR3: CATGDSGVPYYEQYF

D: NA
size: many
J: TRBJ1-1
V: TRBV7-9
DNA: TGTGCCAGCAGCTTAGGAGGGGACCCTGAAGCTTTCTTT
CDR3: CASSLGGDPEAFF

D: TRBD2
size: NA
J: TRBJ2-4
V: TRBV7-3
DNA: TGTGCCAGCAGCTTACGGGGGGACGGCGACATTCAGTACTTC
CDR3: CASSLRGDGDIQYF

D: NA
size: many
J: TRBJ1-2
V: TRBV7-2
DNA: TGTGCCAGCAGTTTAGAGGGGGTGGGCTATGGCTACACCTTC
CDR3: CASSLEGVGYGYTF

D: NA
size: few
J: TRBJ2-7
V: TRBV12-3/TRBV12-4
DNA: TGTGCCAGCAGTCCTGGACATCTTTCCTCCTACGAGCAGTACTTC
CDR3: CASSPGHLSSYEQYF

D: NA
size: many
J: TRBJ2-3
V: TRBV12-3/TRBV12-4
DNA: TGTGCCAGCAGGGCGGGGAGGACAGATACGCAGTATTTT
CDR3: CASRAGRTDTQYF

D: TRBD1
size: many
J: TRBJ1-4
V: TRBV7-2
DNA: TGTGCCAGCAGCTTAGGACAGGGGTTGACTAATGAAAAACTGTTTTTT
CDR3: CASSLGQGLTNEKLFF

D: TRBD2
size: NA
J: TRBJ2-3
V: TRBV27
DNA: TGTGCCAGCAGTCCCAGACAGGGGAGCCGACTAGCGGGAGAGAAAGATACGCAGTATTTT
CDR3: CASSPRQGSRLAGEKDTQYF

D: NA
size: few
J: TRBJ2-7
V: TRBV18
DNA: TGTGCCAGCTCACCACCCCGAGAGGGATCCGAGCAGTACTTC
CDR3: CASSPPREGSEQYF

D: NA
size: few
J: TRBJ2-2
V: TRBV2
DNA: TGTGCCAGCAGTGGGGCGGAAACCGGGGAGCTGTTTTTT
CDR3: CASSGAETGELFF

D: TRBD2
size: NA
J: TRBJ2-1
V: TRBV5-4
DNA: TGTGCCAGCAGCTTGCGGGGGGGGACTGGGCCCAGGAATGAGCAGTTCTTC
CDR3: CASSLRGGTGPRNEQFF

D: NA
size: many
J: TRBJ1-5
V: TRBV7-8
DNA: TGTGCCAGCAGCTTAAGGGTACTGCTTAATCAGCCCCAGCATTTT
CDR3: CASSLRVLLNQPQHF

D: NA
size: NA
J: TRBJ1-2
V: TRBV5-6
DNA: TGTGCCAGCAGCTTTTATACGACAGCTAACTATGGCTACACCTTC
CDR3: CASSFYTTANYGYTF

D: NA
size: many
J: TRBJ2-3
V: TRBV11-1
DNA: TGTGCCAGCAGCCCCTCAGGGTGGATTACAGATACGCAGTATTTT
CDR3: CASSPSGWITDTQYF

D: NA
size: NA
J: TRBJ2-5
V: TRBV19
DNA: TGTGCCAGTAGTATCGACCAACAAGAGACCCAGTACTTC
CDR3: CASSIDQQETQYF

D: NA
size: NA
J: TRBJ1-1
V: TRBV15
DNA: TGTGCCACCAGCTCCCCAAATACAGAGCCCGGGACTGAAGCTTTCTTT
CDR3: CATSSPNTEPGTEAFF

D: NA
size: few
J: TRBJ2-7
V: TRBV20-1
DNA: TGCAGTGCCCTCCTGAGGGGCTACGAGCAGTACTTC
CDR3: CSALLRGYEQYF

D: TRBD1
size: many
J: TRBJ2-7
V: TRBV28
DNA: TGTGCCAGCAGTTCCGCGACCGGGACAGGGTTTGGAGAGCAGTACTTC
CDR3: CASSSATGTGFGEQYF

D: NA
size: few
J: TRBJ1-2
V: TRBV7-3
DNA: TGTGCCAGCAGCTTAAACCCCCAAGATGGCTACACCTTC
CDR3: CASSLNPQDGYTF

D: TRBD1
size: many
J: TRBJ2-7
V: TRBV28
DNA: TGTGCCAGCAGTTCCGCGGGACAGGGAAATCATTACGAGCAGTACTTC
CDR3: CASSSAGQGNHYEQYF

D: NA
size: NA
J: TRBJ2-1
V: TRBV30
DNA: TGTGCCTGGAGTAGGGGGGGGTGGTACAATGAGCAGTTCTTC
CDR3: CAWSRGGWYNEQFF

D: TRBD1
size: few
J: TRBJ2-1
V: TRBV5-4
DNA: TGTGCCAGCAGCTCTCAGACAGGGACCACCTACAATGAGCAGTTCTTC
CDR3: CASSSQTGTTYNEQFF

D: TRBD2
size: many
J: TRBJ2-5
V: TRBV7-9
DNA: TGTGCCAGCTCTTCTAGCGGGAGGTTAGGAGAGACCCAGTACTTC
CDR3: CASSSSGRLGETQYF

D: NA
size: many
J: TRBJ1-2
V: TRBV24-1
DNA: TGTGCCACCAGTGATGGGGGGGCCCATGGCTACACCTTC
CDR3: CATSDGGAHGYTF

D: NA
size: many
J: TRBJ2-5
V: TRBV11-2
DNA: TGTGCCAGCAGCTTAGCAATCGCCCCCTCGTTCCAAGAGACCCAGTACTTC
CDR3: CASSLAIAPSFQETQYF

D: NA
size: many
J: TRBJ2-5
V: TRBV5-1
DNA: TGCGCCAGCAGCTTGGCAGGGTCGTACCAAGAGACCCAGTACTTC
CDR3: CASSLAGSYQETQYF

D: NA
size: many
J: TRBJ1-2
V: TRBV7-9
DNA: TGTGCCAGCAGCCCGCTTAGCGGGACCATTGGCTATGGCTACACCTTC
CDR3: CASSPLSGTIGYGYTF

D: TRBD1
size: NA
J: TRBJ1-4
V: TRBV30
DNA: TGTGCCTGGAACCCCCCACCGGGCAGGGGGGATGAAAAACTGTTTTTT
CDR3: CAWNPPPGRGDEKLFF

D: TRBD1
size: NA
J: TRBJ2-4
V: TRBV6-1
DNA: TGTGCCAGCAGTGGCACGGGACAGATCAAAAACATTCAGTACTTC
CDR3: CASSGTGQIKNIQYF

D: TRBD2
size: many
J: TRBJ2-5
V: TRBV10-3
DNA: TGTGCCATCAAGGTGGAGAGCGGGGAACAAGAGACCCAGTACTTC
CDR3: CAIKVESGEQETQYF

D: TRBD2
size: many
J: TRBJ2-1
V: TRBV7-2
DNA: TGTGCCAGCAGCCGCGGACTAGCACTTCAAAGCTCCTACAATGAGCAGTTCTTC
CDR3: CASSRGLALQSSYNEQFF

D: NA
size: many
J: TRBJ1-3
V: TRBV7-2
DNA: TGTGCCAGCAGTTCCCCTCTTGAGGACACCATATATTTT
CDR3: CASSSPLEDTIYF

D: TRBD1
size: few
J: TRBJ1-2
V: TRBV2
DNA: TGTGCCAGCAGTGAGCCGGACAGGGACCCTCGCGGCTACACCTTC
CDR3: CASSEPDRDPRGYTF